This TCR beta chain was retrieved from a study of blood T cell repertoires in COVID-19 (dated by TCRdb to between 2020 and 2021). The study in broad terms: Samples from collaborators originated in the United States, Italy and Spain and spanned both the acute and convalescent phases of COVID-19. The material from the prospective study consisted of cDNA or gDNA derived from T cells, B-cell-depleted T cells, or PBMCs. Subjects who had been exposed to COVID-19, were actively infected with it, or had recovered from it provided the deeply sampled blood TCRbeta repertoires that made up the dataset. A freely available public database, intended as a resource for researchers studying the immune response to SARS-CoV-2, is where the repertoires were released. Samples were obtained from the ongoing ImmuneRACE study (first 160 participants) and from 1,254 subjects provided by 6 global collaborators. Nearly every sample came with metadata listing a de-identified subject ID, COVID-19 status, age in years and sex. Where HLA class I and class II types were available, the types were taken from metadata supplied by the sample provider, not from assay-based typing.

CDR1 and CDR2 are drawn from the germline V gene (reference sequence): LNHDA, SQIVND. The junction shows trimming of 5 bases on V and 2 bases on J, plus 6 bases between the germline ends. There are 12 amino acids in the CDR3, from cysteine to phenylalanine inclusive. The DNA shown is the 36-base CDR3, in frame from base 1. Results and caveats for the whole study, not just this receptor: The amount of clinical and demographic metadata varied by source and participant and was provided uncurated.

Another Seattle source contributed samples from volunteer blood donors who had recovered from COVID-19. Collaborating institutions collected whole blood in K2EDTA tubes following their own protocols. Collaborator samples were shipped for TCRbeta analysis as frozen whole blood, isolated PBMCs, or DNA extracted from either sample type. TCRbeta CDR3 regions were amplified from genomic DNA by means of the immunoSEQ Assay, a bias-controlled multiplex PCR. The published analysis was carried out like this. The number of nucleated cells in each sample was estimated by amplification of reference gene primers within the assay. Sequence reads were collapsed and filtered to measure the absolute abundance of every unique TCRbeta CDR3 rearrangement. For each sample, productive Simpson clonality was calculated as the square root of Simpson's diversity index across productive rearrangements. Drawn from immuneACCESS, this table holds only the in-frame rearrangements with V and J called that TCRdb kept. Clones are partly lost; checked studies trace under half to an unresolved V gene and leave the rest unexplained. V and J calls and clone size are those listed in that table; D and trimming were worked out from the DNA. Here the sample has some 350,000 clones; around 91% occur a single time. The ten largest clones capture around 3.5% of the sample.

With respect to this clone: Which antigen it targets is not known. Within one base of it there is no much larger clone, and no base qualities were kept.

Sequenced sample: peripheral blood. The origin of this receptor is a woman between 18 and 30 years old who had recovered from COVID-19. The V and J segments used are TRBV19 and TRBJ1-1; the D gene is not confidently resolved. At the DNA level, the sequence is TGTGCCAGTAGTCCCTATAACACTGAAGCTTTCTTT. Translation gives CASSPYNTEAFF.